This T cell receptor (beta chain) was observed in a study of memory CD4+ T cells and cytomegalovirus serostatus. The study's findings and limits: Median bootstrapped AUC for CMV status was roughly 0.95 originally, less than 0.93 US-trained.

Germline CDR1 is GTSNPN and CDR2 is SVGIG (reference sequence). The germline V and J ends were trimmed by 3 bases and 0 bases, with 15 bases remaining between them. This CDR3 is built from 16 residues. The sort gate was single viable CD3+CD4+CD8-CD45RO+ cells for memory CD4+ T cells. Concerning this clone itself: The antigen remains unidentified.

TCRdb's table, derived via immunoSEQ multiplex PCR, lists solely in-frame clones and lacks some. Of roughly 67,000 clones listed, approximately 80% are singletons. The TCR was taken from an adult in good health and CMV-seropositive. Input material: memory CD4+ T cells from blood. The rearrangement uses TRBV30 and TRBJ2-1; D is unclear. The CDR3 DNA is TGTGCCTGGAGCCCCGGACGGATCCTCTCCTACAATGAGCAGTTCTTC. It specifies CAWSPGRILSYNEQFF.